This T cell receptor beta chain originates from a study of graft-versus-host responses after intestinal transplantation. On the study more broadly: Once they had received anti-thymocyte globulin induction, all recipients took tacrolimus and steroids for around 3 years.

The study, taken as a whole, reports: In recipient marrow, GvH clones were found, and some appeared first in ileum or blood. High graft-versus-host to host-versus-graft clonal ratios were found in allografts of patients who had graft-donor T cell macrochimerism. Peak levels of circulating GvH clones tracked with early post-transplant HvG declines.

Measured with immunoSEQ multiplex PCR; TCRdb has only the in-frame clones, and not every one. Among roughly 90,000 clones listed, approximately 90% were seen once. About this clone itself: Its antigen is as yet unknown.

Between the trimmed V and J ends, which lost 8 bases and 6 bases, there was a span of 11 bases. Per germline, CDR1 SEHNR and CDR2 FQNEAQ (reference sequence). This CDR3 is 13 amino acids long. This receptor was identified in a human donor who was the organ donor for an intestinal transplant. Here the sequenced sample was unstimulated CD4+ T cells sorted from spleen or lymph node cells, taken before transplant. The chain employs TRBV7-9 and TRBJ1-6; D is possibly TRBD1 (5 bases). Here the CDR3 reads CASGGHFNSPLHF. The CDR3 DNA reads as TGTGCCAGCGGCGGACACTTTAATTCACCCCTCCACTTT. Full variable domain (missing parts from reference TRBV7-9 and TRBJ1-6): DTGVSQNPRHKITKRGQNVTFRCDPISEHNRLYWYRQTLGQGPEFLTYFQNEAQLEKSRLLSDRFSAERPKGSFSTLEIQRTEQGDSAMYLCASGGHFNSPLHFGNGTRLTVT.